This T cell receptor (beta chain) was observed in a study of shared clonotypes between healthy human individuals. The assay was immunoSEQ multiplex PCR, and TCRdb's table has in-frame clones only and misses some. The data show around 1.4 million clones, with 98% seen just once and 0.36% held by the top ten. The J segment lost 7 bases and the V segment lost 5 bases, leaving 13 bases of the junction unmatched. The CDR3 runs 17 residues. Germline lookup yields CDR1 MNHEY and CDR2 SMNVEV (reference sequence). This sequence originates from a man aged 25-45 years in good health. Sequenced sample: naive CD4+ T cells sorted from blood. The subset denotes: CD45RA+ positively selected. This chain joins TRBV27 and TRBJ2-1; 11 bases are a match to TRBD2. CDR3 sequence reads: CASSPGLAGLLWNEQFF. CDR3 sequence (DNA): TGTGCCAGCAGTCCCGGACTAGCGGGTCTTCTCTGGAATGAGCAGTTCTTC.